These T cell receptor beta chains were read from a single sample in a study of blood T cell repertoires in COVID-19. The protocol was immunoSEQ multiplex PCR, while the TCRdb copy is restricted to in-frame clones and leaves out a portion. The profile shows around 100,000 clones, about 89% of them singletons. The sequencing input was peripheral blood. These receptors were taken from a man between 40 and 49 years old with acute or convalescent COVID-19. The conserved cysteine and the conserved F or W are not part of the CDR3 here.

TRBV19	ASSPRGDGYT
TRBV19	ASSIGLTGNNEKLF
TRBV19	ASSIDQDTEAF
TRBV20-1	SARGQSGYT
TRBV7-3	ASSLYYAEAF
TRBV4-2	ASSFSGRSTEAF
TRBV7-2	ASSLAAGDAEQF
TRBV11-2	ASSLSRGHNEKLF
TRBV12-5	ASGSRAGGSGNTIY
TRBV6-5	ASSYENNQPQH
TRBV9	ASSVGAVHQETQY
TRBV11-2	ASSVGGDNYGYT
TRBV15	ATSREGQGHQPQH
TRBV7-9	ASSFGRPTGELF
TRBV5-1	ASTPGGSTYEQY
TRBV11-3	ASSFTSGGNNEQF
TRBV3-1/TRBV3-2	ASSQEGGSYNSPLH
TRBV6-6	ASSRGQFGNQPQH
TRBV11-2	ASSKNPRGVTGELF
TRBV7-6	ASSLVVIAGVGEQY
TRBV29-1	SVEASGRPYEQY
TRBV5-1	ASSSRRSGEEEAF
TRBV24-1	ATSDSGETNTGELF
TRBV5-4	ATYRQMPGNTIY
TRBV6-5	ASNSPDRVKEKLF
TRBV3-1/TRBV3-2	ASSQAGTPQETQY
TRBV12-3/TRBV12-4	ASIGGFEAF
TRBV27	ASSRRSGGWGNEKLF
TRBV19	ASIPAGANTEAF
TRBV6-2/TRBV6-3	ASSYPTGGLISNTGELF
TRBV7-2	ASSLVGFFADNYGYT
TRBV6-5	ASSSGRQPQVGELF
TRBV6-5	ASSSITGGSNEKLF
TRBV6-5	ASRGGDRTYEQY
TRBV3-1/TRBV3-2	ASSWTDTEAF
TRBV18	ASSPTTGDLQETQY
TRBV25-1	ASTGPSGNTIY
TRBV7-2	ASSSGLAGVREQY
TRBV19	ASSIGGEKLF
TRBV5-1	ASKISGSGELF
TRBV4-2	ASSQHSYEQY
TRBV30	AWKALAEYGYT
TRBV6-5	ASSQGANYGYT
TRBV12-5	ASGLPYRGRGDTEAF
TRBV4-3	ASSQSLAGGPNTQY
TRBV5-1	ASSLDGGLEQF
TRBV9	ASSGTLNTEAF
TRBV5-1	ASSFQVATEAF
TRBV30	AWSEWGGLTDTQY
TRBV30	AWNPAPGNWNYGYT
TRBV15	ATSSPWGQGANYYEQY
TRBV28	ASSLGTGANYGYT
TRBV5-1	ASSLSGGHTEAF
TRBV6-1	ASSEKLGPNTEAF
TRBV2	ASSDRATNEKLF
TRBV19	ASTKYEGATGELF
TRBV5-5	ASSLYRQNTEAF